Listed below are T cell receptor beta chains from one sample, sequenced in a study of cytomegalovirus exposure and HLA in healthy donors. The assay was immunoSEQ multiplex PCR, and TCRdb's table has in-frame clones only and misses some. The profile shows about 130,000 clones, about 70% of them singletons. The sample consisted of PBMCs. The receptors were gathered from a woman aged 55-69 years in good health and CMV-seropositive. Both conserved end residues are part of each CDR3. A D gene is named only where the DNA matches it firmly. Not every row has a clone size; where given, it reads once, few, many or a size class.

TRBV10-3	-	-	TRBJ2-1	CAISVGNEQFF	TGTGCCATATCGGTTGGCAATGAGCAGTTCTTC
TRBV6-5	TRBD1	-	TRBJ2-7	CASSFRTGSYEQYF	TGTGCCAGCAGTTTCCGGACAGGGAGCTACGAGCAGTACTTC
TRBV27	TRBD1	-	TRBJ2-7	CASWGWGDRGYEQYF	TGTGCCAGCTGGGGGTGGGGGGACAGGGGTTACGAGCAGTACTTC
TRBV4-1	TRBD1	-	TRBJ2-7	CASSQRDRGSVEQYF	TGCGCCAGCAGCCAAAGGGACAGGGGCTCCGTGGAGCAGTACTTC
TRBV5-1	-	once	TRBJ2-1	CASSLALTTNEQFF	TGCGCCAGCAGCTTGGCACTTACCACTAATGAGCAGTTCTTC
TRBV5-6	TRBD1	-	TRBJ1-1	CASSSDRDTEAFF	TGTGCCAGCAGCTCTGACAGGGACACTGAAGCTTTCTTT
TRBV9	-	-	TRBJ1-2	CASSIGVANYGYTF	TGTGCCAGCAGCATAGGCGTAGCTAACTATGGCTACACCTTC
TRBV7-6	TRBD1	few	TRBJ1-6	CASSPSTGVASPLHF	TGTGCCAGCAGCCCCTCAACAGGGGTCGCTTCACCCCTCCACTTT
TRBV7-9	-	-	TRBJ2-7	CASSLLLAGAGEQYF	TGTGCCAGCAGTCTATTGCTGGCGGGGGCTGGGGAGCAGTACTTC
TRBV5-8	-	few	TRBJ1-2	CASSLDGGDSNYGYTF	TGTGCCAGCAGCTTGGATGGAGGAGATAGCAACTATGGCTACACCTTC
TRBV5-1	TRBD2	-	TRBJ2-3	CASSPRGGKTDTQYF	TGCGCCAGCAGCCCCCGGGGGGGTAAAACAGATACGCAGTATTTT
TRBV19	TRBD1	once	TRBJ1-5	CASSIEGTGNRNQPQHF	TGTGCCAGTAGTATAGAAGGGACAGGGAACCGCAATCAGCCCCAGCATTTT
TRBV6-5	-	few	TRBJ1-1	CASSYAETEAFF	TGTGCCAGCAGTTACGCGGAGACTGAAGCTTTCTTT
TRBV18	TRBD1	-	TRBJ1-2	CASSPPDTTGDGYTF	TGTGCCAGCTCACCACCGGATACTACAGGGGACGGCTACACCTTC
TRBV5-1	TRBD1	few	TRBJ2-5	CASSVGTVKETQYF	TGCGCCAGCAGCGTCGGGACAGTCAAAGAGACCCAGTACTTC
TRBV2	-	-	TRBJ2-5	CASSGGLAGETQYF	TGTGCCAGCAGTGGGGGTCTCGCGGGGGAGACCCAGTACTTC
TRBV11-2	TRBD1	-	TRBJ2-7	CASSLTGGSYEQYF	TGTGCCAGCAGCTTGACAGGGGGCTCCTACGAGCAGTACTTC
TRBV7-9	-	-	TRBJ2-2	CASRPTPGHTNTGELFF	TGTGCCAGCAGACCAACTCCGGGACATACGAACACCGGGGAGCTGTTTTTT
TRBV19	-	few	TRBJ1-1	CASSSSGWGTEAFF	TGTGCCAGTAGTTCCTCAGGGTGGGGCACTGAAGCTTTCTTT
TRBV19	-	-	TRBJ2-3	CASGDLKRDNTDTQYF	TGTGCCAGTGGAGATCTAAAAAGGGACAACACAGATACGCAGTATTTT
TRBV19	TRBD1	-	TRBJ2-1	CASSGQGAVNEQFF	TGTGCCAGTAGCGGACAGGGGGCGGTCAATGAGCAGTTCTTC
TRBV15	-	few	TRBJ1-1	CATSRDPTGYTEAFF	TGTGCCACCAGCAGAGATCCCACAGGGTACACTGAAGCTTTCTTT
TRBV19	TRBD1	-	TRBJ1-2	CASSIGQGGYGYTF	TGTGCCAGTAGTATTGGACAGGGAGGCTATGGCTACACCTTC